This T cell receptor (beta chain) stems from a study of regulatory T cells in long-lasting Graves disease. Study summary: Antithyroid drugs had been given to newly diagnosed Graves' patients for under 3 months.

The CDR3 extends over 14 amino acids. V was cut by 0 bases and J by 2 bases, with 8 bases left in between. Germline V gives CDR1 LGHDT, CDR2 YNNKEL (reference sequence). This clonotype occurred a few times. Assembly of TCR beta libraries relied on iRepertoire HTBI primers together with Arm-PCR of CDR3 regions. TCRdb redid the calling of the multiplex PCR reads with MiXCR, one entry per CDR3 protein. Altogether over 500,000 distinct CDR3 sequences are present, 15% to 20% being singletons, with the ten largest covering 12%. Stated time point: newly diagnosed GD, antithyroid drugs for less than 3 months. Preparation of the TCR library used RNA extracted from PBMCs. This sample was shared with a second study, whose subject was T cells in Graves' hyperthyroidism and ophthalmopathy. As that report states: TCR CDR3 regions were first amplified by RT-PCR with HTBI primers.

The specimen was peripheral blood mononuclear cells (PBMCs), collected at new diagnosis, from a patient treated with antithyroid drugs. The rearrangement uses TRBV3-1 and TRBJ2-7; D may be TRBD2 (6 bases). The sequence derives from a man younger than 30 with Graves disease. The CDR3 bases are TGTGCCAGCAGCCAAGATAGGGAGGCCTACGAGCAGTACTTC. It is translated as CASSQDREAYEQYF.